A single sample is the source of the 29 T cell receptor beta chains below, sequenced in a study of cytomegalovirus exposure and HLA in healthy donors. The PCR employed 60 Vbeta primers together with 13 Jbeta primers. The table came from immunoSEQ multiplex PCR; TCRdb's copy has only in-frame clones and leaves some out. The sample consists of tens of thousands of clones, 10% of them appearing once. Sequencing used PBMCs. Source of these receptors: a man between 60 and 75 years old in good health and CMV-seropositive.

In this sample, this clone turned up a few times. The V gene is TRBV19, the J gene TRBJ1-1, with D unclear. Trimming left V 6 bases short and J 4 bases short, with 18 bases between. This CDR3 spans 15 amino acids. The germline V gene encodes CDR1 LNHDA and CDR2 SQIVND (reference sequence). The chain's CDR3 is CASSTAETKVTEAFF. CDR3 nucleotides: TGTGCCAGTAGCACGGCAGAGACTAAGGTCACTGAAGCTTTCTTT.

The chain joins TRBV7-9 to TRBJ2-3, with TRBD2 matching 7 bases. The CDR3 spans 15 residues. The germline gives CDR1 SEHNR, CDR2 FQNEAQ (reference sequence). J was trimmed by 4 bases and V by 1 base; bases with no gene match: 5. The CDR3 DNA follows: TGTGCCAGCAGCTTAGGGTCGGGGGGATCAGATACGCAGTATTTT. The encoded protein is CASSLGSGGSDTQYF.

This clone has more than one count but fewer than ten. The J gene is TRBJ2-3, the V gene TRBV29-1; 8 bases are shared with TRBD1. The CDR3 loop spans 14 amino acids. Trimming at V came to 4 bases and at J to 0 bases, leaving 3 bases not matched to a gene. From germline, CDR1 is SQVTM and CDR2 ANQGSEA. CDR3 sequence reads: CSVAQGASTDTQYF. CDR3 DNA: TGCAGCGTTGCCCAGGGGGCTAGCACAGATACGCAGTATTTT.

This clone was seen only a few times. The chain employs TRBV28 and TRBJ2-1, with TRBD2 matching over 7 bases. Losses at the gene ends were 6 bases for V and 7 bases for J; bases not matched to a gene: 12. The CDR3 runs to 15 residues. Germline V lookup: CDR1 MDHEN, CDR2 SYDVKM. In DNA form, the CDR3 reads TGTGCCAGCAGGACGTTCGGCGGGAGATTTAATGAGCAGTTCTTC. Protein product: CASRTFGGRFNEQFF.

J is TRBJ1-5 and V is TRBV29-1; 7 bases match TRBD1. Germline V CDR1 and CDR2: SQVTM, ANQGSEA. V shed 5 bases and J 4 bases; nucleotides not matched to a gene: 5. There are 13 residues in the CDR3. The CDR3 DNA is TGCAGCGTTCAAGCAGGGGGGAATCAGCCCCAGCATTTT. Its translation is CSVQAGGNQPQHF.

This clone has a handful of counts. The chain has TRBV6-5 and TRBJ2-5, with TRBD2 identical over 7 bases. The CDR3 sequence is 13 residues long. V was clipped by 8 bases and J by 5 bases; unmatched bases: 8. CDR1 is MNHEY, CDR2 SVGAGI, per germline. CDR3 sequence reads: CASLRGRGETQYF. The CDR3 DNA follows: TGTGCCAGCCTCCGCGGGAGAGGGGAGACCCAGTACTTC.

This clone was observed a handful of times. V and J are TRBV7-2 and TRBJ2-1, with 13 positions matching TRBD2. The V gene's germline CDR1 is SGHTA and CDR2 FQGNSA. V lost 6 bases to trimming and J lost 6 bases; unmatched junction nucleotides: 5. CDR3 size: 15 residues. In DNA form, the CDR3 reads TGTGCCAGCAGTTGGACTAGCGGGGGTGCCAATGAGCAGTTCTTC. Translated: CASSWTSGGANEQFF.

The chain joins TRBV18 to TRBJ2-1, with TRBD2 matching 7 bases. Germline V gives CDR1 KGHSH, CDR2 LQKENI. The V and J ends lost 0 bases and 0 bases, in that order; junction bases with no gene match: 2. The CDR3 length is 16 residues. CDR3 bases: TGTGCCAGCTCACCACCGCAGCGGGGCTCCTACAATGAGCAGTTCTTC. Its protein product is CASSPPQRGSYNEQFF.

This clone occurred a few times. V and J are TRBV18 and TRBJ1-6; no firm D call. Germline V gene sequence: CDR1 KGHSH, CDR2 LQKENI. This CDR3 is 16 amino acids long. Trimming removed 4 bases at V and 0 bases at J, with 10 bases between. The CDR3 region is CASSQDWSSYNSPLHF. CDR3 DNA sequence: TGTGCCAGCTCACAGGACTGGAGCTCCTATAATTCACCCCTCCACTTT.

This clone was detected only a few times. This chain uses TRBV6-6 with TRBJ1-6; 10 bases align to TRBD1. Germline values: CDR1 MNHNY, CDR2 SVGAGI (reference sequence). The CDR3 has 16 residues. Unmatched junction bases numbered 9, after V lost 0 bases and J lost 13 bases. The CDR3 region has the DNA TGTGCCAGCAGTTACTCGCCGGCGGGACAGGGGTTGCCCCTCCACTTT. Its protein product is CASSYSPAGQGLPLHF.

This clone appeared a few times. The V and J genes are TRBV14 and TRBJ2-1; maybe TRBD2 (5 bases). This CDR3 region has 14 residues. Trimming removed 2 bases at V and 4 bases at J, with 9 bases between. The germline V gene encodes CDR1 SGHDN and CDR2 FVKESK. CDR3 residues: CASSQPAVYNEQFF. CDR3 coding DNA: TGTGCCAGCAGCCAACCAGCGGTGTACAATGAGCAGTTCTTC.

The rearrangement uses TRBV7-2 and TRBJ2-7; 11 bases match TRBD1. This CDR3 is 14 amino acids long. Germline V lookup: CDR1 SGHTA, CDR2 FQGNSA. With 4 bases clipped from V and 3 bases from J, the junction kept 2 bases outside the gene matches. The CDR3 spells CASSSGTGGYEQYV. The CDR3 DNA sequence: TGTGCCAGCAGCTCGGGGACAGGGGGCTACGAGCAGTACGTC.

This clone was seen more than once but under ten times. The germline gene is not matched at one end of the junction; a read error may be the cause. The gene calls are TRBV7-9 and TRBJ1-3, with 11 bases identical to TRBD1. This CDR3 has 15 amino acids. The germline V gene has CDR1 SEHNR and CDR2 FQNEAQ (reference sequence). The DNA for the CDR3 is TGTGCCAGCAGCTTAGGGGGACAGGGGGGAATCACCATATATTTT. It yields the protein CASSLGGQGGITIYF.

The chain joins TRBV29-1 to TRBJ1-3, with D possibly matching TRBD1 (6 bases). CDR3 size: 14 residues. Germline V CDR1 and CDR2: SQVTM, ANQGSEA. V lost 3 bases to trimming and J lost 0 bases, with 9 bases between them. CDR3 region: CSVDRGSSGNTIYF. The CDR3 bases are TGCAGCGTTGACAGGGGATCCTCTGGAAACACCATATATTTT.

The rearrangement uses TRBV28 and TRBJ2-1; D call uncertain. Germline V gene sequence: CDR1 MDHEN, CDR2 SYDVKM. The CDR3 sequence is 11 residues long. The V end lost 5 bases, the J end lost 9 bases, and 8 bases lay between the germline ends. The CDR3 here is CASSPTAEQFF. The CDR3 coding sequence is TGTGCCAGCAGTCCCACAGCTGAGCAGTTCTTC.

This clone has a handful of counts. V and J are TRBV28 and TRBJ1-5; weak D call: TRBD1 (6 bases). The germline V and J ends were trimmed by 7 bases and 5 bases, with 12 bases remaining between them. The CDR3 has 13 residues. Germline V CDR1 and CDR2: MDHEN, SYDVKM. In DNA, the CDR3 is TGTGCCAGCATGGGGGGGCACTATCAGCCCCAGCATTTT. This gives the protein CASMGGHYQPQHF.

This clone was counted ten times or more. The chain has TRBV11-3 and TRBJ2-5; 15 bases agree with TRBD2. J gave up 5 bases and V 4 bases, and 5 bases lay outside the gene matches. The CDR3 sequence is 16 residues long. Germline V lookup: CDR1 SGHNT, CDR2 YENEEA. This chain's CDR3 is CASSSGLAGGPETQYF. The CDR3, as DNA: TGTGCCAGCAGCTCAGGACTAGCGGGAGGGCCGGAGACCCAGTACTTC.

This clone was detected a few times. The gene calls are TRBV6-5 and TRBJ1-2; D might be TRBD1 (6 bases). V was pared by 5 bases and J by 3 bases, with 13 bases between. Germline V CDR1 and CDR2: MNHEY, SVGAGI. There are 14 residues in the CDR3. The CDR3 spells CASSPPGVDYGYTF. The CDR3 nucleotides are TGTGCCAGCAGTCCCCCAGGGGTGGACTATGGCTACACCTTC.

This sequence joins TRBV28 and TRBJ2-7; TRBD1 matches 9 bases. V lost 6 bases, J lost 0 bases, and 12 bases stayed unmatched. The CDR3 spans 17 residues. In germline, CDR1 is MDHEN, CDR2 SYDVKM. The CDR3 DNA follows: TGTGCCAGCAGATCACCCGGCGGGACAGGGAGCTCCTACGAGCAGTACTTC. Protein sequence: CASRSPGGTGSSYEQYF.

This clone came up a few times. The genes are TRBV11-2 and TRBJ1-6; D is undetermined. Germline V gene lookup returns CDR1 SGHAT and CDR2 FQNNGV. This CDR3 spans 14 amino acids. Trimming stripped 1 base from V and 10 bases from J, with 11 bases between. Here the CDR3 DNA reads TGTGCCAGCAGCTTAGGAGGCGGAAACTCACCCCTCCACTTT. Amino acid sequence: CASSLGGGNSPLHF.

This clone came up a few times. This chain uses TRBV4-1 with TRBJ2-4; possibly TRBD2 for D (5 bases). V lost 6 bases and J lost 5, with 14 bases in between. CDR3 length: 14 residues. Germline loops: CDR1 MGHRA, CDR2 YSYEKL. The CDR3 DNA reads as TGCGCCAGCAGACCCCGGGAAAACCAAAACATTCAGTACTTC. This codes for CASRPRENQNIQYF.

The V and J genes are TRBV5-1 and TRBJ1-1; D possibly corresponds to TRBD1 (5 bases). The CDR3 sequence is 14 residues long. CDR1 and CDR2 (germline): SGHRS, YFSETQ. The V gene lost 4 bases and the J gene lost 8 bases, with 18 bases spanning the gap. CDR3 coding DNA: TGCGCCAGCAGCCCCGCCGGGGGAAGAAGAGAAGCTTTCTTT. Its translation: CASSPAGGRREAFF.

CDR3: CASRPTSGGTGELFF. CDR3 DNA sequence: TGTGCCAGCAGACCTACTAGCGGGGGGACCGGGGAGCTGTTTTTT. This chain joins TRBV2 and TRBJ2-2; TRBD2 matches 12 bases. The CDR3 consists of 15 residues. The J segment lost 5 bases and the V segment lost 6 bases, leaving 4 bases of the junction unmatched. Per germline, CDR1 SNHLY and CDR2 FYNNEI.

This clone showed up just a few times. The rearrangement joins TRBV7-9 to TRBJ1-2, with D perhaps TRBD1 (5 bases). Germline loops: CDR1 SEHNR, CDR2 FQNEAQ (reference sequence). Between the trimmed V and J ends, which lost 5 bases and 2 bases, there was a span of 12 bases. This CDR3 region has 14 residues. In nucleotides, the CDR3 is TGTGCCAGCAGCGGGCTGACAGTAAACTATGGCTACACCTTC. It codes for CASSGLTVNYGYTF.

The rearrangement joins TRBV18 to TRBJ1-4; no clear D gene. Trimming stripped 3 bases from V and 5 bases from J, with 10 bases between. Germline V CDR1 and CDR2: KGHSH, LQKENI. CDR3 length: 14 amino acids. The CDR3 nucleotides read TGTGCCAGCTCACCCCCCAGTCTCAATGAAAAACTGTTTTTT. This gives the protein CASSPPSLNEKLFF.

The chain couples TRBV30 to TRBJ2-7; 7 nucleotides align to TRBD1. The CDR3 runs 14 residues. Losses at the gene ends were 0 bases for V and 5 bases for J; bases not matched to a gene: 7. CDR1 GTSNPN and CDR2 SVGIG come from the germline V gene (reference sequence). CDR3 region: CAWSVGRGSHEQYF. The CDR3 nucleotides are TGTGCCTGGAGTGTCGGCAGGGGGTCCCACGAGCAGTACTTC.

This clone was seen repeatedly, ten times or more. The J gene is TRBJ1-1, the V gene TRBV5-5; no reliable D call. The V gene lost 4 bases and the J gene lost 3 bases, with 19 bases spanning the gap. In germline, CDR1 is SGHKS, CDR2 YYEKEE (reference sequence). The CDR3 sequence is 16 residues long. CDR3 sequence (DNA): TGTGCCAGCAGCCAAGACACGTTCGGCTTCGACACTGAAGCTTTCTTT. Its translation is CASSQDTFGFDTEAFF.

This clone occurred a few times. Other DNA sequences in the same sample also yield this CDR3. This chain links TRBV5-4 with TRBJ2-1, with TRBD2 matching 13 bases. The germline V gene has CDR1 SGHNT and CDR2 YYREEE (reference sequence). Trimming cost V 3 bases and J 10 bases; bases outside gene matches: 7. The CDR3 consists of 15 residues. CDR3 bases: TGTGCCAGCAGCTCTCCGGGACTAGCGGGACTCGAGCAGTTCTTC. Amino acids: CASSSPGLAGLEQFF.

The chain combines TRBV5-1 with TRBJ2-3; weak D call: TRBD2 (6 bases). This CDR3 spans 15 amino acids. The germline V gene has CDR1 SGHRS and CDR2 YFSETQ. Trimming removed 4 bases from V and 0 bases from J, with 12 bases in between. CDR3 DNA sequence: TGCGCCAGCAGCGAATCTAGCGCTAGCACAGATACGCAGTATTTT. Translating gives CASSESSASTDTQYF.